Following are 17 T cell receptor beta chains from one sample sequenced in a study of regulatory T cells in long-lasting Graves disease. The time point: newly diagnosed GD, antithyroid drugs for less than 3 months. Extracted PBMC RNA gave rise to the TCR library. With iRepertoire HTBI primers and Arm-PCR of CDR3 regions, TCR beta libraries were built. MiXCR, run by TCRdb on the multiplex PCR reads, gives a single entry per CDR3 protein. Of a few hundred thousand distinct CDR3 sequences in the sample, roughly a fifth were seen once. These data were likewise used in another study, on T cells in Graves' hyperthyroidism and ophthalmopathy.

The sample was peripheral blood mononuclear cells (PBMCs), taken at new diagnosis, from a patient treated with antithyroid drugs. These receptors all stem from a woman in her thirties with Graves disease.

The table lists this clonotype with many counts. This rearrangement joins TRBV27 to TRBJ1-1; D may be TRBD1 (5 bases). V shed 5 bases and J shed 3 bases, with 16 bases lying between them. The CDR3 covers 15 residues. Per the germline V gene, CDR1 is MNHEY and CDR2 is SMNVEV (reference sequence). CDR3 in DNA: TGTGCCAGCAGTGTAGGGGCGTCAGCGTACACTGAAGCTTTCTTT. The encoded protein is CASSVGASAYTEAFF.

There are many counts of this clonotype. The rearrangement joins TRBV12-3 or TRBV12-4 to TRBJ2-1; no definite D call. The ends were cut back, 8 bases at V and 7 bases at J, with 24 bases in the middle. This CDR3 is 16 amino acids long. CDR3 sequence: CASRRTSGGRLNEQFF. The CDR3 DNA sequence: TGTGCCAGCCGACGGACCTCGGGCGGTAGGCTAAATGAGCAGTTCTTC.

This clonotype was found many times. CDR3 residues: CASSGRQGRETQYF. The CDR3 nucleotides are TGTGCCAGCAGCGGACGACAGGGGAGAGAGACCCAGTACTTC. The gene calls are TRBV9 and TRBJ2-5; TRBD1 matches at 8 bases. The V gene's germline CDR1 is SGDLS and CDR2 YYNGEE. Losses at the gene ends were 3 bases for V and 4 bases for J; bases not matched to a gene: 5. There are 14 residues in the CDR3. The full variable domain, rest sourced from reference TRBV9 and TRBJ2-5, is DSGVTQTPKHLITATGQRVTLRCSPRSGDLSVYWYQQSLDQGLQFLIQYYNGEERAKGNILERFSAQQFPDLHSELNLSSLELGDSALYFCASSGRQGRETQYFGPGTRLLVL.

The CDR3 loop reads CASSQDPGYHNEQFF. The CDR3 nucleotides are TGCGCCAGCAGCCAAGATCCAGGCTATCACAATGAGCAGTTCTTC. The V and J genes are TRBV4-1 and TRBJ2-1; D is unclear. V was pared by 0 bases and J by 5 bases, with 11 bases between. Germline V gene data show CDR1 as MGHRA and CDR2 as YSYEKL. The CDR3 is 15 amino acids.

This chain uses TRBV20-1 with TRBJ2-3; tentatively, D is TRBD1 (6 bases). Germline lookup yields CDR1 DFQATT and CDR2 SNEGSKA (reference sequence). Trimming removed 3 bases at V and 5 bases at J, with 12 bases between. The CDR3 length is 13 residues. CDR3 residues: CSARQQGIDTQYF. In nucleotides, the CDR3 is TGCAGTGCTAGGCAACAGGGAATAGATACGCAGTATTTT.

Ten or more counts support this clonotype. The chain links TRBV12-5 to TRBJ2-2; 15 bases map to TRBD2. The CDR3 is 21 amino acids. Losses at the gene ends were 0 bases for V and 0 bases for J; bases not matched to a gene: 8. Germline CDR1 LGHNT, CDR2 FRNRAP. CDR3 coding DNA: TGTGCTAGTGGTTTGGTACGGAGGGGACTAGCGGGGGGCACGAACACCGGGGAGCTGTTTTTT. Translation: CASGLVRRGLAGGTNTGELFF.

This clonotype was detected many times. J is TRBJ2-6 and V is TRBV27, with D maybe TRBD1 (6 bases). Trimming removed 1 base at V and 2 bases at J, with 12 bases between. The CDR3 totals 17 residues. From germline, CDR1 is MNHEY and CDR2 SMNVEV (reference sequence). The CDR3: CASSLLGASPGANVLTF. CDR3 DNA: TGTGCCAGCAGTTTATTGGGGGCGTCCCCTGGGGCCAACGTCCTGACTTTC.

This clonotype has just a few counts. V gene TRBV28 combines with J gene TRBJ2-2; the match to TRBD1 covers 8 bases. The CDR3 is 15 amino acids. Germline trimming cut 6 bases from V and 6 bases from J; bases unmatched to any gene: 9. Germline V gene data show CDR1 as MDHEN and CDR2 as SYDVKM. The CDR3 loop is CASSPGQGFAGELFF. CDR3 sequence (DNA): TGTGCCAGCAGCCCAGGACAGGGTTTTGCCGGGGAGCTGTTTTTT.

The rearrangement links TRBV20-1 to TRBJ2-7, with 13 bases aligning to TRBD2. V shed 4 bases and J 2 bases; nucleotides not matched to a gene: 11. This CDR3 comprises 17 residues. The germline CDR1 and CDR2 sequences are DFQATT and SNEGSKA (reference sequence). The CDR3 region is CSANRPGLAGTTYEQYF. CDR3 bases: TGCAGTGCTAACCGACCGGGACTAGCGGGGACTACCTACGAGCAGTACTTC.

This clonotype appeared many times. CDR3 in amino acids: CASSPQTSGGSYNEQFF. The CDR3, as DNA: TGTGCCAGCAGCCCTCAGACTAGCGGGGGGTCCTACAATGAGCAGTTCTTC. The chain has TRBV9 and TRBJ2-1; 13 nucleotides line up with TRBD2. The CDR3 runs 17 residues. J lost 1 base, V lost 4 bases, and 5 bases had no gene match. Germline lookup yields CDR1 SGDLS and CDR2 YYNGEE.

This clonotype was seen many times. This chain uses TRBV28 with TRBJ1-1; D not certain. Trimming pared 5 bases from V and 7 bases from J, leaving 11 bases between. Germline CDR1 and CDR2: MDHEN and SYDVKM. The CDR3 length is 12 residues. Written as DNA, the CDR3 is TGTGCCAGCAGTAGACGGGTAGTTGAAGCTTTCTTT. Translation gives CASSRRVVEAFF.

This clonotype was recorded at least ten times. The chain links TRBV6-1 to TRBJ2-3; a weak D match, TRBD2 (5 bases). Trimming cost V 4 bases and J 2 bases, with 7 bases left between them. CDR3 length: 13 residues. Germline loops: CDR1 MNHNS, CDR2 SASEGT. The CDR3 protein is CASSGTYTDTQYF. CDR3 DNA: TGTGCCAGCAGTGGGACTTACACAGATACGCAGTATTTT.

The V call is TRBV12-3 or TRBV12-4, the J call TRBJ2-6; TRBD1 aligns across 9 bases. The CDR3 spans 17 residues. With V trimmed by 3 bases and J by 0 bases, 3 bases remained unmatched. DNA for the CDR3: TGTGCCAGCAGTTTGGGACAGGGAAACTCTGGGGCCAACGTCCTGACTTTC. Its translation is CASSLGQGNSGANVLTF.

Comments on this clonotype: A much larger clone differs by one base, so this may be a read error. This chain uses TRBV4-2 with TRBJ2-2; perhaps TRBD2 as D (6 bases). The CDR3 sequence is 16 residues long. V was trimmed by 4 bases and J by 0 bases, leaving 12 bases between them. The germline gives CDR1 LGHNA, CDR2 YNFKEQ. Here the CDR3 reads CASSLLEGANTGELFF. CDR3 nucleotide sequence: TGTGCCAGCAGCCTGTTGGAGGGAGCGAACACCGGGGAGCTGTTTTTT.

This clonotype was found many times. The chain carries TRBV9 and TRBJ1-3; 8 bases line up with TRBD1. The CDR3 is 18 residues long. Germline V gives CDR1 SGDLS, CDR2 YYNGEE. Trimming at V came to 0 bases and at J to 0 bases, leaving 8 bases not matched to a gene. The CDR3 region is CASSVGPGTGSSGNTIYF. The CDR3, as DNA: TGTGCCAGCAGCGTAGGCCCCGGGACAGGCTCCTCTGGAAACACCATATATTTT.

A remark on this clonotype: A much larger clone lies a single base off, so this may be a read error. V is TRBV7-7 and J is TRBJ2-7; 7 nucleotides agree with TRBD1. The germline V gene encodes CDR1 SSHAT and CDR2 FNYEAQ (reference sequence). This CDR3 comprises 13 residues. For the CDR3, the DNA is TGTGCTAGCAGCCGTCGGACAGGCTACGAGCAGTACTTC. Protein: CASSRRTGYEQYF.

CDR3 sequence reads: CASSLSSGVGEQFF. CDR3 nucleotide sequence: TGTGCCAGCAGCTTATCCTCAGGGGTGGGTGAGCAGTTCTTC. V usage is TRBV11-2 and J usage is TRBJ2-1, with a weak D call TRBD1 (6 bases). V was trimmed by 2 bases and J by 9 bases, leaving 14 bases between them. This CDR3 region has 14 residues. CDR1 and CDR2 (germline): SGHAT, FQNNGV.